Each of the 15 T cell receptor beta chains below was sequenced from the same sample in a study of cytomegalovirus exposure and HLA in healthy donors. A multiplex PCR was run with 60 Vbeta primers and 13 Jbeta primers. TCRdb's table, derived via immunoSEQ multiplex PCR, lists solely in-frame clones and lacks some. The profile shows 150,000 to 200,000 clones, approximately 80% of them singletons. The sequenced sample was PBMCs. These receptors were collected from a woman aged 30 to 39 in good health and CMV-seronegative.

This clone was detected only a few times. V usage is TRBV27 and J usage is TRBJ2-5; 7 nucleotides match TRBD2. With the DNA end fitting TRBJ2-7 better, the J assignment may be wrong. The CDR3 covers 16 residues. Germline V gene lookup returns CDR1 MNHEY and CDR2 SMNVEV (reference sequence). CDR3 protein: CASSPIRLAVDYEQYF. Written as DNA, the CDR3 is TGTGCCAGCAGTCCTATTAGGCTAGCGGTGGACTACGAGCAGTACTTC.

The CDR3 sequence: CASSLEVAGGYNEQFF. CDR3 bases: TGTGCCAGCAGCTTGGAGGTAGCGGGGGGGTACAATGAGCAGTTCTTC. The J gene is TRBJ2-1, the V gene TRBV5-6; TRBD2 aligns across 11 bases. CDR1 and CDR2 from the germline V gene are SGHDT and YYEEEE. CDR3 length equals 16 residues. V shed 0 bases, J shed 4 bases, and the junction held 3 bases outside the gene matches.

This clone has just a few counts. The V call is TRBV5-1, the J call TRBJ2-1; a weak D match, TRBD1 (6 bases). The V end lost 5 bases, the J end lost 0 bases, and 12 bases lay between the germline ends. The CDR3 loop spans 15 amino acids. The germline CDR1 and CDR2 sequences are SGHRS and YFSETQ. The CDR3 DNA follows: TGCGCCAGCAGGGTTACGGACAGCTCCTACAATGAGCAGTTCTTC. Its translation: CASRVTDSSYNEQFF.

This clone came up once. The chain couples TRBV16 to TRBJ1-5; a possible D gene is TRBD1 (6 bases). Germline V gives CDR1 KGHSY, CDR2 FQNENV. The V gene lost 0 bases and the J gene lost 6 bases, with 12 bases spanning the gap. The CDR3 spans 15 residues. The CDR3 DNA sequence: TGTGCCAGCAGCCAATCGGTGACAGGAGTTCAGCCCCAGCATTTT. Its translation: CASSQSVTGVQPQHF. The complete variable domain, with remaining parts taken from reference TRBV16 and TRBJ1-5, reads GEEVAQTPKHLVRGEGQKAKLYCAPIKGHSYVFWYQQVLKNEFKFLISFQNENVFDETGMPKERFSAKCLPNSPCSLEIQATKLEDSAVYFCASSQSVTGVQPQHFGDGTRLSIL.

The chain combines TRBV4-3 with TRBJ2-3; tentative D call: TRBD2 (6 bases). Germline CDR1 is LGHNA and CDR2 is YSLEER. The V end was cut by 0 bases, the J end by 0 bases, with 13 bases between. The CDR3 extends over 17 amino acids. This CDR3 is CASSQEPGGASTDTQYF. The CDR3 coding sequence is TGCGCCAGCAGCCAAGAACCAGGCGGGGCTAGCACAGATACGCAGTATTTT.

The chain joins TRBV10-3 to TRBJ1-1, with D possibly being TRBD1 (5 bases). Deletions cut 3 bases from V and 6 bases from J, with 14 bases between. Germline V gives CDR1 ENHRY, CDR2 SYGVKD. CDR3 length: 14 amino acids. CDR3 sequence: CAISEDSFSSEAFF. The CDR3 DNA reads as TGTGCCATCAGTGAAGACAGTTTCAGTTCTGAAGCTTTCTTT.

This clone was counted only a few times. CDR3 DNA sequence: TGTGCCAGCAGCTGGGGGGAGCCGGGACAGGTCTACGAGCAGTACTTC. Translated: CASSWGEPGQVYEQYF. The V and J genes are TRBV7-9 and TRBJ2-7, with 8 positions matching TRBD1. CDR1 and CDR2 (germline): SEHNR, FQNEAQ (reference sequence). This CDR3 has 16 amino acids. Trimming at V came to 4 bases and at J to 3 bases, leaving 11 bases not matched to a gene.

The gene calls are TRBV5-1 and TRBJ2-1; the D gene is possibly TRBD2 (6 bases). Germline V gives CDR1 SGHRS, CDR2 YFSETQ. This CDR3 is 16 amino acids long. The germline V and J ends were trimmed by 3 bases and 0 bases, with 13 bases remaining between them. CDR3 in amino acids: CASSYLSGGSYNEQFF. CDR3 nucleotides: TGCGCCAGCAGCTACCTTAGCGGCGGCTCCTACAATGAGCAGTTCTTC. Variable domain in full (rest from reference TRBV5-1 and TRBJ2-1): KAGVTQTPRYLIKTRGQQVTLSCSPISGHRSVSWYQQTPGQGLQFLFEYFSETQRNKGNFPGRFSGRQFSNSRSEMNVSTLELGDSALYLCASSYLSGGSYNEQFFGPGTRLTVL.

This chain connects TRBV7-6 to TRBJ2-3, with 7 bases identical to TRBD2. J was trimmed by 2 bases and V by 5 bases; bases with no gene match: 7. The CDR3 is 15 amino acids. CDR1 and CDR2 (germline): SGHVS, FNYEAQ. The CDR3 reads CASSQAGTPTDTQYF. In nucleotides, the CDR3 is TGTGCCAGCAGCCAAGCGGGGACTCCCACAGATACGCAGTATTTT.

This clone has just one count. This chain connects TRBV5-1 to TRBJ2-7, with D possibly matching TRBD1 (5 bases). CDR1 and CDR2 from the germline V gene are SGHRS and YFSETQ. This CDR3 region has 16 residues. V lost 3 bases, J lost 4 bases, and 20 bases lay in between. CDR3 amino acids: CASSSKSGHGAYEQYF. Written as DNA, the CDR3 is TGCGCCAGCAGCTCAAAATCGGGTCATGGGGCATACGAGCAGTACTTC.

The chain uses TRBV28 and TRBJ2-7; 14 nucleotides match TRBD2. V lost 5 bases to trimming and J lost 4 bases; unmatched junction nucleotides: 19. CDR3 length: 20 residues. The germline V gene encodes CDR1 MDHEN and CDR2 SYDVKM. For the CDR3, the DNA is TGTGCCAGCAGTGGGGTGCCTACCGGGACTAGCGGGAGAAGCGTTTACGAGCAGTACTTC. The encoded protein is CASSGVPTGTSGRSVYEQYF. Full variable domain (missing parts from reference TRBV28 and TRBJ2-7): DVKVTQSSRYLVKRTGEKVFLECVQDMDHENMFWYRQDPGLGLRLIYFSYDVKMKEKGDIPEGYSVSREKKERFSLILESASTNQTSMYLCASSGVPTGTSGRSVYEQYFGPGTRLTVT.

CDR3 nucleotide sequence: TGTGCCAGCTGCTGGGACAGGGGAGTCGAAGGCTACACCTTC. Translated, it gives CASCWDRGVEGYTF. The gene calls are TRBV6-1 and TRBJ1-2; 10 bases are shared with TRBD1. Looked up from germline, CDR1 is MNHNS and CDR2 is SASEGT. V dropped 8 bases and J dropped 8; count of bases not matched to a gene: 11. The CDR3 length is 14 residues.

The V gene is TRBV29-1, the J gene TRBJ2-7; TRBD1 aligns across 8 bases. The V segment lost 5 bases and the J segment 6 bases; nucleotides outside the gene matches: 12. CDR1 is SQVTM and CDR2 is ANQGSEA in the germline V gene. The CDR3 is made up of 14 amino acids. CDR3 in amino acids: CSVNPSRGLGEQYF. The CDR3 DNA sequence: TGCAGCGTTAATCCAAGCAGGGGGCTGGGCGAGCAGTACTTC.

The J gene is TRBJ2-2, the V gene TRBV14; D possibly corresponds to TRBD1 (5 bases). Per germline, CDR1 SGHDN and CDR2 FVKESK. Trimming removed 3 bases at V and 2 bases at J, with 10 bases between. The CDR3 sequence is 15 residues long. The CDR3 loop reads CASSQLRANTGELFF. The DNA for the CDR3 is TGTGCCAGCAGCCAGCTCAGGGCAAACACCGGGGAGCTGTTTTTT.

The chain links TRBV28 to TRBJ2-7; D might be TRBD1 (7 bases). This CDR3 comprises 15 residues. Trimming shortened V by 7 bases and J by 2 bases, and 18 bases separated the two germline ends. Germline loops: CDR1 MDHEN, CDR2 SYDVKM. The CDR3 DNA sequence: TGTGCCAGCATCTCGGGAGACAGGGCCACCTACGAGCAGTACTTC. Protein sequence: CASISGDRATYEQYF.